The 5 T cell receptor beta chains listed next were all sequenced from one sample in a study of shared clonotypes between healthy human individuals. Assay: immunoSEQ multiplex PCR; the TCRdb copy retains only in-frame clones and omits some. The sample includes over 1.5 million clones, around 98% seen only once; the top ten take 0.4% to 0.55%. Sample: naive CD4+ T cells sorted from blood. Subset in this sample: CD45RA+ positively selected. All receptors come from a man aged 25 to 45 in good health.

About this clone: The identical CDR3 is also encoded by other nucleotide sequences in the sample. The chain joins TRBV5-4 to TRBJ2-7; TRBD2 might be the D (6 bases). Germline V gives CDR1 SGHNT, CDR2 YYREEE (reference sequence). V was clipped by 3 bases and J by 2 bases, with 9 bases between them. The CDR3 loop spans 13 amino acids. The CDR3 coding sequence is TGTGCCAGCAGCTCCCGGGGGACCTACGAGCAGTACTTC. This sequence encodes CASSSRGTYEQYF.

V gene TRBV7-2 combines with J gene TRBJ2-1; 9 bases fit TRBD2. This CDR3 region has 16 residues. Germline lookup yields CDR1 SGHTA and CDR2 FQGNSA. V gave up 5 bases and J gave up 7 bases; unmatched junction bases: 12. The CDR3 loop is CASSTAGSGRRNEQFF. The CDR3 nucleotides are TGTGCCAGCAGCACGGCGGGTAGCGGGAGAAGGAATGAGCAGTTCTTC.

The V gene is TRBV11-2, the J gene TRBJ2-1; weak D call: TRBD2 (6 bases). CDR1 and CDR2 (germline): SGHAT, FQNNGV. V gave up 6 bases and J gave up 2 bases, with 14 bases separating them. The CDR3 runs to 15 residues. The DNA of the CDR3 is TGTGCCAGCAGACCAAATAGCGGAACCTACAATGAGCAGTTCTTC. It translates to CASRPNSGTYNEQFF.

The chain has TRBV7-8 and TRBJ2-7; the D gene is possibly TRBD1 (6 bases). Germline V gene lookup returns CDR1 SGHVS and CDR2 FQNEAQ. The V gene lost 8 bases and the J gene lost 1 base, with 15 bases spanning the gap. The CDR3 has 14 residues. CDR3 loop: CASSAGQLSYEQYF. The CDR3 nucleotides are TGTGCCAGCTCCGCCGGACAGCTATCCTACGAGCAGTACTTC.

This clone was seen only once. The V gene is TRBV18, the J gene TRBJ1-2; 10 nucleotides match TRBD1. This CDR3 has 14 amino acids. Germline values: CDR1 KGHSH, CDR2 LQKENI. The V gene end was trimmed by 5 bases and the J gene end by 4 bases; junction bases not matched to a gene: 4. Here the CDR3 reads CASSAGQGVYGYTF. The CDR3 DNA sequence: TGTGCCAGCTCAGCTGGACAGGGGGTCTATGGCTACACCTTC.